These 19 T cell receptor beta chains originate from one sample sequenced in a study of CXCR4 blockade with PD-1 therapy in pancreatic cancer. Sequencing was performed with immunoSEQ multiplex PCR; in TCRdb, only in-frame clones are kept and a portion is missing. The table has just over 8,000 clones, 50% to 75% seen once. Specimen: tumor tissue. The receptors originated from a human donor with pancreatic ductal adenocarcinoma.

This clone appeared a few times. The chain combines TRBV19 with TRBJ1-5; D unclear. V was shortened by 1 base and J by 2 bases, with 15 bases between the two germline ends. This CDR3 comprises 17 residues. The germline V gene encodes CDR1 LNHDA and CDR2 SQIVND (reference sequence). CDR3 coding DNA: TGTGCCAGTAGTATAGTATTCCGTGGCGGGGGCAATCAGCCCCAGCATTTT. It is translated as CASSIVFRGGGNQPQHF.

The V and J genes are TRBV19 and TRBJ2-2, with D tentatively TRBD2 (7 bases). The CDR3 is 15 amino acids. Trimming took 8 bases from V and 1 from J, leaving 14 bases between them. The germline gives CDR1 LNHDA, CDR2 SQIVND (reference sequence). The DNA for the CDR3 is TGTGCCAGTCAGACGGGGGGCCTGAACACCGGGGAGCTGTTTTTT. Its protein is CASQTGGLNTGELFF.

The J gene is TRBJ2-6, the V gene TRBV18, with D possibly matching TRBD1 (5 bases). The V gene lost 4 bases and the J gene lost 0 bases, with 19 bases spanning the gap. This CDR3 contains 19 residues. Per germline, CDR1 KGHSH and CDR2 LQKENI. The CDR3 nucleotides are TGTGCCAGCTCACGATATACGGCAGGACAATCCTCTGGGGCCAACGTCCTGACTTTC. It translates to CASSRYTAGQSSGANVLTF.

This chain links TRBV6-8 with TRBJ2-7, with unresolved D. The CDR3 covers 13 residues. Germline V lookup: CDR1 MNHGY, CDR2 SAAAGT. V shed 4 bases and J shed 3 bases, with 10 bases lying between them. The CDR3 sequence: CASSLTEHYEQYF. The CDR3 DNA reads as TGTGCCAGCAGTTTAACAGAGCACTACGAGCAGTACTTC.

The rearrangement links TRBV6-8 to TRBJ2-1, with D maybe TRBD1 (5 bases). The CDR3 sequence is 13 residues long. V was cut by 2 bases and J by 4 bases, with 6 bases left in between. Germline V CDR1 and CDR2: MNHGY, SAAAGT. Here the CDR3 DNA reads TGTGCCAGCAGTTACGGGGCTTACAATGAGCAGTTCTTC. This gives the protein CASSYGAYNEQFF.

This clone was found a few times. V gene TRBV11-3 combines with J gene TRBJ2-3, with D perhaps TRBD2 (6 bases). The V end was cut by 5 bases, the J end by 4 bases, with 19 bases between. The germline CDR1 and CDR2 sequences are SGHNT and YENEEA. This CDR3 has 16 amino acids. The CDR3 spells CASSPHFAGIPDTQYF. DNA for the CDR3: TGTGCCAGCAGCCCGCATTTTGCGGGGATCCCAGATACGCAGTATTTT.

The gene calls are TRBV28 and TRBJ2-1; 8 positions agree with TRBD2. V was clipped by 6 bases and J by 3 bases; unmatched bases: 10. CDR3 length: 16 residues. Germline V lookup: CDR1 MDHEN, CDR2 SYDVKM. The CDR3 DNA is TGTGCCAGCAGGTCCGTAGGGGCGGGAGGCTACAATGAGCAGTTCTTC. This gives the protein CASRSVGAGGYNEQFF.

The V call is TRBV18, the J call TRBJ2-7; D might be TRBD1 (5 bases). This CDR3 comprises 14 residues. Per germline, CDR1 KGHSH and CDR2 LQKENI. V was pared by 3 bases and J by 5 bases, with 14 bases between. In DNA form, the CDR3 reads TGTGCCAGCTCACCGACGCAGGGTATCCACGAGCAGTACTTC. Its protein product is CASSPTQGIHEQYF.

The chain has TRBV11-3 and TRBJ2-5; possibly TRBD1 or TRBD2 for D (5 bases each). The CDR3 covers 15 residues. Between the trimmed V and J ends, which lost 5 bases and 10 bases, there was a span of 23 bases. The germline gives CDR1 SGHNT, CDR2 YENEEA. The CDR3 DNA sequence: TGTGCCAGCAGCCCCTTGTCGGGGCGTGGAGGTGACCAGTACTTC. Encoded protein: CASSPLSGRGGDQYF.

This clone has only a few counts. The chain recombines TRBV29-1 with TRBJ1-1, with D uncertain. Germline-derived CDR1 and CDR2 are SQVTM and ANQGSEA. This CDR3 region has 13 residues. V was cut by 4 bases and J by 1 base, with 10 bases left in between. CDR3 DNA: TGCAGCGTTGCGTCCCAGGCGAACACTGAAGCTTTCTTT. Translation gives CSVASQANTEAFF.

V gene TRBV9 combines with J gene TRBJ2-7, with D possibly being TRBD1 or TRBD2 (5 bases each). The CDR3 contains 15 residues. Trimming took 0 bases from V and 1 from J, leaving 11 bases between them. Germline-derived CDR1 and CDR2 are SGDLS and YYNGEE. As DNA, the CDR3 is TGTGCCAGCAGCGTAGATCAGGGAGCGTCCTACGAGCAGTACTTC. Its translation is CASSVDQGASYEQYF.

The chain joins TRBV19 to TRBJ2-4; TRBD2 matches at 7 bases. Germline CDR1 and CDR2: LNHDA and SQIVND (reference sequence). CDR3 length: 18 amino acids. The junction had 17 bases not matched to a gene; V was cut back by 9 bases and J by 0 bases. Here the CDR3 DNA reads TGTGCCAGAGGAAGGCTCTACGGGAGGTACCTAGCCAAAAACATTCAGTACTTC. It yields the protein CARGRLYGRYLAKNIQYF. The full variable domain, its missing parts supplied by reference TRBV19 and TRBJ2-4, is DGGITQSPKYLFRKEGQNVTLSCEQNLNHDAMYWYRQDPGQGLRLIYYSQIVNDFQKGDIAEGYSVSREKKESFPLTVTSAQKNPTAFYLCARGRLYGRYLAKNIQYFGAGTRLSVL.

The chain employs TRBV19 and TRBJ2-1; no clear D. The germline gives CDR1 LNHDA, CDR2 SQIVND (reference sequence). CDR3 size: 15 residues. Trimming stripped 3 bases from V and 0 bases from J, with 9 bases between. The CDR3 reads CASSMKQFSYNEQFF. For the CDR3, the DNA is TGTGCCAGTAGTATGAAGCAATTCTCCTACAATGAGCAGTTCTTC.

The chain carries TRBV19 and TRBJ2-3; D possibly corresponds to TRBD2 (6 bases). Trimming left V 3 bases short and J 2 bases short, with 18 bases between. CDR3 length: 17 residues. Germline values: CDR1 LNHDA, CDR2 SQIVND (reference sequence). Here the CDR3 reads CASSIGRYGGPTDTQYF. The DNA of the CDR3 is TGTGCCAGTAGTATCGGGAGATATGGGGGACCCACAGATACGCAGTATTTT.

In its sample, this clone ranks as medium-sized. This chain joins TRBV9 and TRBJ2-4; maybe TRBD1 (6 bases). CDR1 is SGDLS, CDR2 YYNGEE, per germline. The CDR3 is 13 amino acids. The V gene lost 0 bases and the J gene lost 9 bases, with 10 bases spanning the gap. The CDR3 region is CASSVGQGTIQYF. The CDR3 coding sequence is TGTGCCAGCAGCGTAGGGCAGGGGACCATTCAGTACTTC.

This clone has only a few counts. The junction departs from the called germline gene at one end, perhaps through a read error. X shows a residue whose base was not read or is ambiguous. The chain has TRBV28 and TRBJ1-5, with 9 positions matching TRBD1. From germline, CDR1 is MDHEN and CDR2 SYDVKM. The CDR3 has 15 residues. CDR3 in DNA: TGTGCCAGCAGTTTCCCGGGACAGGGAGGTCAGCYCCAGCATTTT. It yields the protein CASSFPGQGGQXQHF.

V usage is TRBV25-1 and J usage is TRBJ2-3, with D possibly TRBD2 on 7 matching bases. CDR3 length equals 17 residues. CDR1 and CDR2 (germline): MGHDK, SYGVNS. V lost 1 base to trimming and J lost 0 bases, with 14 bases between them. CDR3 loop: CASSELGGAGSTDTQYF. The CDR3 DNA is TGTGCCAGCAGTGAATTGGGGGGGGCAGGGAGCACAGATACGCAGTATTTT.

The chain combines TRBV28 with TRBJ2-7; tentative D call: TRBD2 (6 bases). Trimming pared 5 bases from V and 6 bases from J, leaving 23 bases between. Germline CDR1 and CDR2: MDHEN and SYDVKM. The CDR3 totals 16 residues. This chain's CDR3 is CASSTLQAPGVPEQYF. Here the CDR3 DNA reads TGTGCCAGCAGTACTTTACAGGCTCCGGGAGTACCCGAGCAGTACTTC.

The chain combines TRBV19 with TRBJ1-4; 9 bases fit TRBD1. The V gene end was trimmed by 7 bases and the J gene end by 8 bases; junction bases not matched to a gene: 8. The CDR3 length is 14 residues. From germline, CDR1 is LNHDA and CDR2 SQIVND (reference sequence). The CDR3 is CASNNRGLGEKLFF. CDR3 coding DNA: TGTGCCAGTAACAACAGGGGGCTAGGGGAAAAACTGTTTTTT.